A single sample is the source of the 24 T cell receptor beta chains below, sequenced in a study of cytomegalovirus exposure and HLA in healthy donors. With 60 Vbeta and 13 Jbeta primers, the PCR was carried out. Sequenced by immunoSEQ multiplex PCR; TCRdb stores in-frame clones only, minus some. The table records 150,000 to 200,000 clones, roughly 80% of them present only once. The sample comprised PBMCs. The receptors were gathered from a man under 40 in good health and CMV-seronegative.

This clone has just a few counts. Written as DNA, the CDR3 is TGTGCCAGCAGTATCCGCCAGATGAGGGAGAATGAGCAGTTCTTC. Amino acid sequence: CASSIRQMRENEQFF. The rearrangement joins TRBV28 to TRBJ2-1; weak D call: TRBD2 (5 bases). The CDR3 is made up of 15 amino acids. Germline V lookup: CDR1 MDHEN, CDR2 SYDVKM. Trimming stripped 5 bases from V and 7 bases from J, with 18 bases between.

The chain links TRBV19 to TRBJ1-6; D perhaps matches TRBD1 (5 bases). The CDR3 spans 13 residues. Germline CDR1 is LNHDA and CDR2 is SQIVND (reference sequence). V lost 8 bases, J lost 6 bases, and 11 bases lay in between. The CDR3 DNA follows: TGTGCCAGTTCTGACAGCCCTAATTCACCCCTCCACTTT. Its protein is CASSDSPNSPLHF.

This chain links TRBV5-1 with TRBJ2-1; a possible D gene is TRBD1 (6 bases). This CDR3 has 15 residues. Per the germline V gene, CDR1 is SGHRS and CDR2 is YFSETQ. Trimming left V 4 bases short and J 2 bases short, with 13 bases between. The CDR3 DNA sequence: TGCGCCAGCAGCCCAGGGGTCGGAACCTACAATGAGCAGTTCTTC. The encoded protein is CASSPGVGTYNEQFF.

This clone appeared a single time. V gene TRBV19 combines with J gene TRBJ1-2; no definite D call. In germline, CDR1 is LNHDA, CDR2 SQIVND (reference sequence). The CDR3 sequence is 11 residues long. Between the trimmed V and J ends, which lost 5 bases and 7 bases, there was a span of 8 bases. The DNA of the CDR3 is TGTGCCAGTAGTGCCACTATTGGCTACACCTTC. This gives the protein CASSATIGYTF.

The V call is TRBV7-9, the J call TRBJ2-1, with a possible D match to TRBD2 (6 bases). The germline V gene has CDR1 SEHNR and CDR2 FQNEAQ (reference sequence). The V and J ends lost 3 bases and 5 bases respectively, with 11 bases between them. This CDR3 is 14 amino acids long. The CDR3 nucleotides read TGTGCCAGCAGCTTCCTAACTAGCAACAATGAGCAGTTCTTC. This gives the protein CASSFLTSNNEQFF. Complete variable domain (other parts from reference TRBV7-9 and TRBJ2-1): DTGVSQNPRHKITKRGQNVTFRCDPISEHNRLYWYRQTLGQGPEFLTYFQNEAQLEKSRLLSDRFSAERPKGSFSTLEIQRTEQGDSAMYLCASSFLTSNNEQFFGPGTRLTVL.

This clone turned up a few times. This chain joins TRBV5-1 and TRBJ2-5; possibly TRBD1 for D (5 bases). The length of the CDR3 is 17 residues. Trimming removed 2 bases from V and 3 bases from J, with 20 bases in between. Germline V CDR1 and CDR2: SGHRS, YFSETQ. The CDR3 nucleotides read TGCGCCAGCAGCTTACCCAGGGATCTTAGGGCGGAAGAGACCCAGTACTTC. Its protein is CASSLPRDLRAEETQYF.

This clone has more than one count but fewer than ten. The rearrangement uses TRBV10-3 and TRBJ2-3, with 9 nucleotides matching TRBD1. CDR3 length: 16 amino acids. V lost 2 bases, J lost 3 bases, and 6 bases stayed unmatched. Germline CDR1 reads ENHRY; CDR2 reads SYGVKD. In nucleotides, the CDR3 is TGTGCCATCAGTGAGCCGCTTGGACAGGGGACAGATACGCAGTATTTT. Its protein product is CAISEPLGQGTDTQYF.

This chain links TRBV19 with TRBJ2-1, with 8 bases identical to TRBD2. The V gene's germline CDR1 is LNHDA and CDR2 SQIVND (reference sequence). V dropped 5 bases and J dropped 9; count of bases not matched to a gene: 9. This CDR3 region has 14 residues. The CDR3 region is CASSSTGGRPEQFF. The CDR3 DNA reads TGTGCCAGTAGTTCCACTGGCGGGAGGCCTGAGCAGTTCTTC.

V and J are TRBV28 and TRBJ2-7, with TRBD1 as a possible D gene (5 bases). CDR3 length: 13 amino acids. Germline assignment: CDR1 MDHEN and CDR2 SYDVKM. Trimming took 4 bases from V and 3 from J, leaving 10 bases between them. Here the CDR3 DNA reads TGTGCCAGCAGTTACGACAGATACTACGAGCAGTACTTC. As protein: CASSYDRYYEQYF.

The rearrangement joins TRBV5-6 to TRBJ1-3; D is unclear. V shed 8 bases and J shed 4 bases, with 16 bases lying between them. Per germline, CDR1 SGHDT and CDR2 YYEEEE. This CDR3 has 14 amino acids. Here the CDR3 reads CASSAGPLGNTIYF. The CDR3 bases are TGTGCCAGTTCGGCAGGCCCATTGGGAAACACCATATATTTT.

J is TRBJ2-1 and V is TRBV19; 8 bases line up with TRBD2. This CDR3 contains 16 residues. With V trimmed by 4 bases and J by 0 bases, 5 bases remained unmatched. The V gene's germline CDR1 is LNHDA and CDR2 SQIVND (reference sequence). In DNA form, the CDR3 reads TGTGCCAGTAGTACCCAAACTAGCGGCTCCTACAATGAGCAGTTCTTC. This codes for CASSTQTSGSYNEQFF.

As DNA, the CDR3 is TGTGCCAGCTCGGAGGGGCTAGATTATGGCTACACCTTC. Encoded protein: CASSEGLDYGYTF. The chain employs TRBV7-6 and TRBJ1-2; D is perhaps TRBD1 (5 bases). The CDR3 is 13 amino acids. Germline V gene lookup returns CDR1 SGHVS and CDR2 FNYEAQ. Deletions cut 8 bases from V and 5 bases from J, with 15 bases between.

V gene TRBV15 combines with J gene TRBJ2-6; maybe TRBD1 (5 bases). V was clipped by 5 bases and J by 2 bases, with 19 bases between them. CDR3 size: 18 residues. Germline lookup yields CDR1 LNHNV and CDR2 YYDKDF (reference sequence). The CDR3 sequence is CATSPPGRGLAGANVLTF. The CDR3 DNA reads as TGTGCCACCAGCCCCCCAGGTAGGGGCCTAGCTGGGGCCAACGTCCTGACTTTC. Looking up the rest from reference TRBV15 and TRBJ2-6 gives the full variable domain: DAMVIQNPRYQVTQFGKPVTLSCSQTLNHNVMYWYQQKSSQAPKLLFHYYDKDFNNEADTPDNFQSRRPNTSFCFLDIRSPGLGDTAMYLCATSPPGRGLAGANVLTFGAGSRLTVL.

This chain connects TRBV5-5 to TRBJ1-4; tentatively, D is TRBD1 (6 bases). The CDR3 covers 15 residues. Germline assignment: CDR1 SGHKS and CDR2 YYEKEE (reference sequence). The V gene lost 4 bases and the J gene lost 2 bases, with 12 bases spanning the gap. The CDR3 bases are TGTGCCAGCAGCCAAACAGGGTCCACTAATGAAAAACTGTTTTTT. It is translated as CASSQTGSTNEKLFF.

This CDR3 reads CASSARQGDNYGYTF. In nucleotides, the CDR3 is TGTGCCAGCAGCGCCCGACAGGGAGATAACTATGGCTACACCTTC. The V and J genes are TRBV6-4 and TRBJ1-2, with TRBD1 matching over 7 bases. Germline CDR1 MRHNA, CDR2 SNTAGT. Unmatched junction bases numbered 8, after V lost 6 bases and J lost 1 base. The CDR3 loop spans 15 amino acids.

V and J are TRBV13 and TRBJ2-5; D perhaps matches TRBD1 (5 bases). The J call is uncertain, as TRBJ2-7 better fits the DNA end. The length of the CDR3 is 13 residues. Germline lookup yields CDR1 PRHDT and CDR2 FYEKMQ (reference sequence). The CDR3 protein is CASSFGAKGEQYF. CDR3 DNA: TGTGCCAGCAGCTTTGGGGCGAAGGGCGAGCAGTACTTC.

V gene TRBV28 combines with J gene TRBJ1-2, with D possibly TRBD1 on 6 matching bases. CDR3 length: 16 amino acids. V lost 3 bases and J 1 base, leaving 15 bases between the germline ends. Looked up from germline, CDR1 is MDHEN and CDR2 is SYDVKM. Here the CDR3 reads CASSFPWAQGNYGYTF. The CDR3 nucleotides are TGTGCCAGCAGTTTCCCTTGGGCACAGGGTAACTATGGCTACACCTTC.

The chain has TRBV6-5 and TRBJ1-2; the D gene is possibly TRBD1 (6 bases). Trimming took off 10 bases at V and 8 bases at J, with 17 bases between the two ends. This CDR3 is 12 amino acids long. From germline, CDR1 is MNHEY and CDR2 SVGAGI. CDR3 bases: TGTGCCACCACTGGACAGACCGGGGGCTACACCTTC. Translation: CATTGQTGGYTF.

This clone was recorded only once. The rearrangement links TRBV4-3 to TRBJ2-7; 7 nucleotides align to TRBD1. After removal of 1 base from V and 3 bases from J, the junction contained 6 bases not matched to a gene. The CDR3 runs 15 residues. CDR1 and CDR2 (germline): LGHNA, YSLEER. CDR3 sequence reads: CASSQGSAGGYEQYF. CDR3 DNA sequence: TGCGCCAGCAGCCAAGGAAGCGCAGGGGGCTACGAGCAGTACTTC.

This clone was counted only a few times. The chain has TRBV6-1 and TRBJ2-7; TRBD1 might be the D (6 bases). The CDR3 is 17 amino acids. Trimming left V 1 base short and J 2 bases short, with 18 bases between. Germline CDR1 and CDR2: MNHNS and SASEGT. The CDR3 bases are TGTGCCAGCAGTGAAGGTCCGGGACACGGAATCCCCTACGAGCAGTACTTC. This encodes CASSEGPGHGIPYEQYF.

Note on this clone: The same CDR3 arises from other DNA sequences in this sample as well. V usage is TRBV5-4 and J usage is TRBJ1-3; no reliable D call. Trimming pared 4 bases from V and 7 bases from J, leaving 18 bases between. The CDR3 sequence is 15 residues long. Germline CDR1 SGHNT, CDR2 YYREEE (reference sequence). This chain's CDR3 is CASSPNPLPTNTIYF. CDR3 DNA: TGTGCCAGCAGCCCCAACCCGCTTCCTACGAACACCATATATTTT.

This clone was detected a few times. This chain uses TRBV28 with TRBJ1-1; possible D gene TRBD1, 6 bases. The V gene lost 1 base and the J gene lost 5 bases, with 8 bases spanning the gap. Germline CDR1 and CDR2: MDHEN and SYDVKM. CDR3 size: 13 residues. The CDR3 DNA sequence: TGTGCCAGCAGTTTATTGGGGGCGACTGAAGCTTTCTTT. It specifies CASSLLGATEAFF.

The chain uses TRBV28 and TRBJ2-7; D is perhaps TRBD1 (6 bases). Germline assignment: CDR1 MDHEN and CDR2 SYDVKM. V was clipped by 6 bases and J by 2 bases, with 11 bases between them. This CDR3 is built from 13 residues. The CDR3 loop reads CASRRQVAYEQYF. CDR3 nucleotides: TGTGCCAGCAGGAGACAGGTGGCCTACGAGCAGTACTTC.

The chain uses TRBV18 and TRBJ2-7; no firm D call. V shed 1 base and J shed 2 bases, with 6 bases lying between them. Germline V gives CDR1 KGHSH, CDR2 LQKENI. The CDR3 runs 13 residues. In DNA form, the CDR3 reads TGTGCCAGCTCACCACGGCCACCCTACGAGCAGTACTTC. This codes for CASSPRPPYEQYF.